These 19 T cell receptor beta chains originate from one sample sequenced in a study of T cells in women clearing cervical HPV infection. Produced via immunoSEQ multiplex PCR; TCRdb's table is partial and in-frame only. The record lists some 46,000 clones, of which the ten most abundant hold approximately 40%. Sequences were obtained from blood buffy coat. The origin of the receptors is a woman between 18 and 70 years old with a cervical HPV16 infection that either progressed to CIN3+ or cleared (not recorded which).

CDR3 amino acids: CASSPTTGLDTEAFF. The DNA read from the CDR3 is TGTGCCAGCTCACCGACGACAGGGCTAGACACTGAA. The rearrangement links TRBV18 to TRBJ1-1, with 7 positions matching TRBD1. The read falls 3 residues short of the CDR3 end, and the missing part is taken from the germline J gene. Looked up from germline, CDR1 is KGHSH and CDR2 is LQKENI. This CDR3 spans 15 amino acids. V was pared by 3 bases and J by 3 bases, with 7 bases of the junction left unmatched.

Comment on this clone: The read terminates 3 residues ahead of where the CDR3 ends, so the germline J gene completes it. The chain has TRBV7-2 and TRBJ2-5; no clear D gene. CDR1 and CDR2 from the germline V gene are SGHTA and FQGNSA. The CDR3 has 12 residues. V was shortened by 3 bases and J by 7 bases, with 9 bases between the two germline ends. This CDR3 reads CASSFRAGTQYF. The covered CDR3 bases are TGTGCCAGCAGCTTCCGCGCAGGGACC.

As regards this clone: The read finishes 3 residues shy of the CDR3 end, and the germline J gene is used to complete it. The J gene is TRBJ1-1, the V gene TRBV7-3; no reliable D call. The germline V gene encodes CDR1 SGHTA and CDR2 FQGTGA. V was clipped by 5 bases and J by 7 bases, with 14 bases between them. The CDR3 totals 13 residues. The CDR3 loop is CASSLKRGGEAFF. The CDR3 bases that were read are TGTGCCAGCAGCCTAAAACGGGGAGGTGAA.

Points on this clone: The observed sequence ends 3 residues before the CDR3 terminus, with the missing tail filled in from the germline J gene. This chain uses TRBV30 with TRBJ1-4; D might be TRBD1 (5 bases). From germline, CDR1 is GTSNPN and CDR2 SVGIG (reference sequence). This CDR3 has 14 residues. V shed 4 bases and J shed 5 bases, with 14 bases lying between them. CDR3 DNA, as far as it was read: TGTGCCTGGACCGGCGAGGACACAAATGAAAAA. Its protein product is CAWTGEDTNEK. The complete CDR3 sequence is CAWTGEDTNEKLFF.

A word on this clone: The CDR3 end falls 3 residues outside the read, so it is completed with the germline J gene. This chain connects TRBV30 to TRBJ1-4; a weak D match, TRBD1 (6 bases). CDR1 and CDR2 (germline): GTSNPN, SVGIG (reference sequence). The CDR3 runs 15 residues. This chain's CDR3 is CAWSSGQYGANVLFF. The sequenced part of the CDR3 DNA is TGTGCCTGGAGCTCCGGACAGTATGGGGCCAACGTA. The entire variable domain, with the rest obtained from reference TRBV30 and TRBJ1-4, is as follows: SQTIHQWPATLVQPVGSPLSLECTVEGTSNPNLYWYRQAAGRGLQLLFYSVGIGQISSEVPQNLSASRPQDRQFILSSKKLLLSDSGFYLCAWSSGQYGANVLFFGSGTQLSVL.

On this clone: Read coverage stops 3 residues before the CDR3 terminus; the germline J gene supplies the remainder. The rearrangement links TRBV20-1 to TRBJ2-7; D perhaps matches TRBD2 (6 bases). The CDR3 covers 15 residues. The V end lost 4 bases, the J end lost 2 bases, and 18 bases lay between the germline ends. Germline V gene data show CDR1 as DFQATT and CDR2 as SNEGSKA (reference sequence). The covered CDR3 bases are TGCAGTGCTACGGAGCAAGGCCGGGGGACCTACGAG. This translates into CSATEQGRGTYE. The whole CDR3 protein is CSATEQGRGTYEQYF.

On this clone itself: The missing CDR3 end, 3 residues past where the read stops, is filled in from the germline J gene. This chain connects TRBV5-1 to TRBJ2-1, with TRBD2 matching over 12 bases. Trimming cost V 2 bases and J 5 bases; bases outside gene matches: 2. The CDR3 consists of 15 residues. The V gene's germline CDR1 is SGHRS and CDR2 YFSETQ. This CDR3 is CASSFLAGGDNEQFF. The part of the CDR3 DNA that was read is TGCGCCAGCAGCTTTCTAGCGGGGGGGGACAATGAG.

Regarding this clone: With the read ending 3 residues before the CDR3 end, the germline J gene is used to fill in that end. The genes are TRBV6-2 or TRBV6-3 and TRBJ2-7; 7 bases line up with TRBD2. J gave up 4 bases and V 4 bases, and 4 bases lay outside the gene matches. CDR1 is MNHEY, CDR2 SVGEGT, per germline. The CDR3 spans 13 residues. The chain's CDR3 is CASSSASGYEQYF. The sequenced part of the CDR3 DNA is TGTGCCAGCAGTTCGGCTAGCGGATACGAG.

Details on this clone: The missing CDR3 end, 3 residues past where the read stops, is filled in from the germline J gene. J is TRBJ2-7 and V is TRBV30, with D unresolved. The CDR3 extends over 12 amino acids. With 2 bases removed from V and 1 base from J, the gap between germline ends came to 6 bases. CDR1 is GTSNPN and CDR2 is SVGIG in the germline V gene (reference sequence). Incomplete CDR3 DNA: TGTGCCTGGAGTCCGACTTCCTACGAG. Protein product: CAWSPTSYE. The CDR3, in full, reads CAWSPTSYEQYF.

On this clone: From the germline J gene comes the end of the CDR3, since the read stops 3 residues before it. V gene TRBV7-6 combines with J gene TRBJ2-3; tentatively, D is TRBD1 (6 bases). This CDR3 region has 15 residues. Germline V gene lookup returns CDR1 SGHVS and CDR2 FNYEAQ. V was trimmed by 5 bases and J by 2 bases, leaving 14 bases between them. CDR3 in amino acids: CASSPLDSSTDTQYF. The CDR3 DNA, read in part, is TGTGCCAGCAGCCCCTTGGACAGTTCCACAGATACG.

With respect to this clone: Compared with germline, one end of the junction differs, possibly owing to a read error. The DNA ends 3 residues before the CDR3 does, and the rest of the CDR3 is filled in from the germline J gene. This rearrangement joins TRBV7-7 to TRBJ1-2; D is undetermined. Germline CDR1 reads SSHAT; CDR2 reads FNYEAQ (reference sequence). The CDR3 loop spans 17 amino acids. The CDR3 spells CASSPDSGGLNTDTYTF. The CDR3 DNA, read in part, is TGTGCTAGCAGCCCGGACTCGGGAGGCCTGAACACAGATACC. The variable domain in full, completed from reference TRBV7-7 and TRBJ1-2, reads GAGVSQSPRYKVTKRGQDVTLRCDPISSHATLYWYQQALGQGPEFLTYFNYEAQPDKSGLPSDRFSAERPEGSISTLTIQRTEQRDSAMYRCASSPDSGGLNTDTYTFGSGTRLTVV.

Remarks on this clone: From the germline J gene comes the end of the CDR3, since the read stops 3 residues before it. V usage is TRBV2 and J usage is TRBJ1-2, with 7 bases lining up with TRBD1. Germline V CDR1 and CDR2: SNHLY, FYNNEI. The CDR3 sequence is 14 residues long. The V segment lost 6 bases and the J segment 0 bases; nucleotides outside the gene matches: 4. The part of the CDR3 DNA that was read is TGTGCCAGCAGGACAGGGCTAGCTAACTATGGC. Protein sequence: CASRTGLANYG. The complete CDR3 protein is CASRTGLANYGYTF.

To note about this clone: The read terminates 3 residues before the CDR3 end, so the remaining end is supplied by the germline J gene. This chain joins TRBV7-8 and TRBJ1-2, with D possibly being TRBD1 (6 bases). The V end was cut by 3 bases, the J end by 4 bases, with 18 bases between. From germline, CDR1 is SGHVS and CDR2 FQNEAQ. This CDR3 has 16 residues. The part of the CDR3 DNA that was read is TGTGCCAGCAGCTTGGACGCGGTACAGGGTGGCTATGGC. The encoded protein is CASSLDAVQGGYG. The full-length CDR3 reads as CASSLDAVQGGYGYTF.

Of note for this clone: Read sequence stops 3 residues before the CDR3 end, and the germline J gene provides the missing end. The chain combines TRBV5-1 with TRBJ2-6; D call uncertain. Germline CDR1 reads SGHRS; CDR2 reads YFSETQ. The CDR3 runs to 14 residues. V lost 0 bases to trimming and J lost 4 bases, with 5 bases between them. The covered CDR3 bases are TGCGCCAGCAGCTTGGAGAGGGGGGCCAACGTC. It codes for CASSLERGANV. In full, the CDR3 reads CASSLERGANVLTF.

Details on this clone: The CDR3 is cut off 3 residues early in the read; its end comes from the germline J gene. The chain links TRBV2 to TRBJ2-3; D remains unclear. Germline CDR1 reads SNHLY; CDR2 reads FYNNEI. V lost 3 bases and J lost 1, with 11 bases in between. The length of the CDR3 is 15 residues. CDR3: CASSDSTVGTDTQYF. CDR3 DNA, as far as it was read: TGTGCCAGCAGTGATAGTACAGTGGGCACAGATACG.

Comment on this clone: The CDR3 end is not reached by the read, which stops 3 residues before it; the germline J gene fills it in. The V and J genes are TRBV7-2 and TRBJ2-7; maybe TRBD1 (6 bases). The CDR3 has 14 residues. Germline values: CDR1 SGHTA, CDR2 FQGNSA. Deletions cut 5 bases from V and 4 bases from J, with 15 bases between. The CDR3 bases that were read are TGTGCCAGCAGCACTACGGGACAAATTTACGAG. It codes for CASSTTGQIYE. The CDR3 in its entirety is CASSTTGQIYEQYF. Filled out from reference TRBV7-2 and TRBJ2-7, the complete variable domain reads GAGVSQSPSNKVTEKGKDVELRCDPISGHTALYWYRQSLGQGLEFLIYFQGNSAPDKSGLPSDRFSAERTGGSVSTLTIQRTQQEDSAVYLCASSTTGQIYEQYFGPGTRLTVT.

Regarding this clone: With the read ending 3 residues before the CDR3 end, the germline J gene is used to fill in that end. The rearrangement uses TRBV20-1 and TRBJ1-5; D not certain. CDR1 is DFQATT, CDR2 SNEGSKA, per germline (reference sequence). The CDR3 has 14 residues. Between the trimmed V and J ends, which lost 4 bases and 3 bases, there was a span of 13 bases. CDR3 amino acids: CSAISVDPNQPQHF. Incomplete CDR3 DNA: TGCAGTGCTATTTCCGTAGATCCCAATCAGCCC.

In regard to this clone: The read ends 3 residues early relative to the CDR3; the germline J gene fills the gap. The chain has TRBV19 and TRBJ2-3; tentatively, D is TRBD1 (6 bases). The germline gives CDR1 LNHDA, CDR2 SQIVND (reference sequence). This CDR3 comprises 16 residues. CDR3 amino acids: CASSTPGVWSNQPQYF. The sequenced part of the CDR3 DNA is TGTGCCAGTAGTACCCCAGGGGTTTGGAGCAATCAGCCG.

With regard to this clone: The sequence runs out 3 residues before the end of the CDR3; the remainder is reconstructed from the germline J gene. This sequence joins TRBV4-1 and TRBJ2-4; no reliable D call. Per the germline V gene, CDR1 is MGHRA and CDR2 is YSYEKL. The CDR3 runs 13 residues. Deletions cut 0 bases from V and 9 bases from J, with 9 bases between. CDR3 region: CASSQEVESIQYF. CDR3 DNA (partial): TGCGCCAGCAGCCAAGAGGTAGAAAGCATT.